The next 22 T cell receptor beta chains were all read from a single sample in a study of shared clonotypes between healthy human individuals. Assay: immunoSEQ multiplex PCR; the TCRdb copy retains only in-frame clones and omits some. Of over 1.5 million clones in the sample, 98% were seen once. Sequencing was performed on naive CD4+ T cells sorted from blood. The subset was: CD45RA+ positively selected. The receptors were gathered from a man younger than 40 in good health.

J is TRBJ2-1 and V is TRBV9; 11 bases are a match to TRBD2. This CDR3 contains 15 residues. CDR1 SGDLS and CDR2 YYNGEE come from the germline V gene. The V gene end was trimmed by 0 bases and the J gene end by 8 bases; junction bases not matched to a gene: 4. Written as DNA, the CDR3 is TGTGCCAGCAGCGTAGATAGCGGGAGGGCCTATGAGCAGTTCTTC. It encodes CASSVDSGRAYEQFF.

The chain links TRBV5-1 to TRBJ2-2, with 9 bases fitting TRBD1. Germline CDR1 is SGHRS and CDR2 is YFSETQ. The CDR3 spans 15 residues. J lost 4 bases, V lost 4 bases, and 5 bases had no gene match. The CDR3 region is CASSRDRAATGELFF. The CDR3 region has the DNA TGCGCCAGCAGCCGGGACAGGGCAGCCACCGGGGAGCTGTTTTTT.

The J gene is TRBJ1-1, the V gene TRBV4-1, with 8 bases fitting TRBD1. This CDR3 spans 16 amino acids. V lost 0 bases, J lost 1 base, and 4 bases stayed unmatched. Per germline, CDR1 MGHRA and CDR2 YSYEKL. DNA of the CDR3: TGCGCCAGCAGCCAAGATCCTGGGACAGGGAACACTGAAGCTTTCTTT. Its translation is CASSQDPGTGNTEAFF.

The chain uses TRBV11-2 and TRBJ2-2, with D unclear. The CDR3 is made up of 15 amino acids. With 3 bases removed from V and 0 bases from J, the gap between germline ends came to 8 bases. From germline, CDR1 is SGHAT and CDR2 FQNNGV. The CDR3 is CASSFRQANTGELFF. DNA for the CDR3: TGTGCCAGCAGCTTCAGGCAGGCGAACACCGGGGAGCTGTTTTTT.

The chain employs TRBV6-5 and TRBJ1-1, with 8 positions matching TRBD1. Per germline, CDR1 MNHEY and CDR2 SVGAGI. J was trimmed by 11 bases and V by 10 bases; bases with no gene match: 15. This CDR3 comprises 13 residues. DNA of the CDR3: TGTGCCACCCAAGAACAGGGGGGATTTCCCGCTTTCTTT. It codes for CATQEQGGFPAFF.

J is TRBJ1-1 and V is TRBV28; no clear D. Germline V lookup: CDR1 MDHEN, CDR2 SYDVKM. With 5 bases removed from V and 4 bases from J, the gap between germline ends came to 14 bases. The CDR3 length is 14 residues. The CDR3, as DNA: TGTGCCAGCAGTCGGCTGGGCGGCCTCACTGAAGCTTTCTTT. Residues: CASSRLGGLTEAFF. Complete variable domain (other parts from reference TRBV28 and TRBJ1-1): DVKVTQSSRYLVKRTGEKVFLECVQDMDHENMFWYRQDPGLGLRLIYFSYDVKMKEKGDIPEGYSVSREKKERFSLILESASTNQTSMYLCASSRLGGLTEAFFGQGTRLTVV.

This rearrangement joins TRBV29-1 to TRBJ1-1; D gene uncertain. With 6 bases removed from V and 0 bases from J, the gap between germline ends came to 11 bases. Germline V gives CDR1 SQVTM, CDR2 ANQGSEA. This CDR3 contains 13 residues. The CDR3 nucleotides are TGCAGCGTGTGCAGAAAGTTGAACACTGAAGCTTTCTTT. This gives the protein CSVCRKLNTEAFF. The whole variable domain, remainder taken from reference TRBV29-1 and TRBJ1-1, is SAVISQKPSRDICQRGTSLTIQCQVDSQVTMMFWYRQQPGQSLTLIATANQGSEATYESGFVIDKFPISRPNLTFSTLTVSNMSPEDSSIYLCSVCRKLNTEAFFGQGTRLTVV.

In this sample, this clone turned up once. The V and J genes are TRBV7-3 and TRBJ1-1; a possible D gene is TRBD1 (6 bases). The CDR3 is made up of 15 amino acids. Germline-derived CDR1 and CDR2 are SGHTA and FQGTGA. Between the trimmed V and J ends, which lost 5 bases and 3 bases, there was a span of 16 bases. The CDR3 sequence is CASSPSPQGYTEAFF. The CDR3 coding sequence is TGTGCCAGCAGCCCAAGCCCCCAGGGGTACACTGAAGCTTTCTTT.

This chain links TRBV12-5 with TRBJ2-1; TRBD1 matches 9 bases. Germline V CDR1 and CDR2: LGHNT, FRNRAP. V shed 6 bases and J 16 bases; nucleotides not matched to a gene: 13. The CDR3 covers 13 residues. The CDR3 loop reads CASGLWDRARLFF. The CDR3 nucleotides read TGTGCTAGTGGCCTCTGGGACAGGGCGAGACTCTTCTTC.

The rearrangement links TRBV6-1 to TRBJ2-1; D may be TRBD2 (5 bases). The length of the CDR3 is 16 residues. Germline loops: CDR1 MNHNS, CDR2 SASEGT. V was shortened by 2 bases and J by 4 bases, with 15 bases between the two germline ends. CDR3 protein: CASSEQASGVYNEQFF. The CDR3 coding sequence is TGTGCCAGCAGTGAACAGGCCAGCGGAGTGTACAATGAGCAGTTCTTC.

This chain links TRBV11-2 with TRBJ2-2, with D unclear. Trimming took off 1 base at V and 3 bases at J, with 6 bases between the two ends. Germline V gene data show CDR1 as SGHAT and CDR2 as FQNNGV. The CDR3 loop spans 14 amino acids. The CDR3 region has the DNA TGTGCCAGCAGCTTAGTGAAGGACACCGGGGAGCTGTTTTTT. It yields the protein CASSLVKDTGELFF.

The chain carries TRBV14 and TRBJ2-6; no clear D gene. Germline CDR1 reads SGHDN; CDR2 reads FVKESK. V was trimmed by 4 bases and J by 1 base, leaving 11 bases between them. The CDR3 is made up of 16 amino acids. CDR3 bases: TGTGCCAGCAGCCCAGATACTTCATCTGGGGCCAACGTCCTGACTTTC. It specifies CASSPDTSSGANVLTF.

The chain carries TRBV6-1 and TRBJ1-2; D may be TRBD1 (5 bases). Deletions cut 1 base from V and 4 bases from J, with 13 bases between. Germline CDR1 is MNHNS and CDR2 is SASEGT. This CDR3 has 15 amino acids. This CDR3 reads CASSEGPTGLYGYTF. The DNA for the CDR3 is TGTGCCAGCAGTGAAGGGCCCACAGGCCTCTATGGCTACACCTTC.

With respect to this clone: Other DNA sequences in this specimen translate into the identical CDR3. This chain connects TRBV5-1 to TRBJ2-1; 11 bases line up with TRBD2. The CDR3 has 15 residues. Germline CDR1 is SGHRS and CDR2 is YFSETQ. The V segment lost 5 bases and the J segment 3 bases; nucleotides outside the gene matches: 4. The CDR3 nucleotides are TGCGCCAGCAGTTCCGGGACTAGCGGCTACAATGAGCAGTTCTTC. Amino acids: CASSSGTSGYNEQFF. Using reference TRBV5-1 and TRBJ2-1 for the parts outside the CDR3, the full variable domain is KAGVTQTPRYLIKTRGQQVTLSCSPISGHRSVSWYQQTPGQGLQFLFEYFSETQRNKGNFPGRFSGRQFSNSRSEMNVSTLELGDSALYLCASSSGTSGYNEQFFGPGTRLTVL.

V gene TRBV6-1 combines with J gene TRBJ1-5; possible D gene TRBD1, 5 bases. V was trimmed by 8 bases and J by 3 bases, leaving 17 bases between them. CDR3 length: 15 amino acids. Germline-derived CDR1 and CDR2 are MNHNS and SASEGT. CDR3 residues: CASGPGGANNQPQHF. DNA for the CDR3: TGTGCCAGCGGACCCGGCGGGGCGAACAATCAGCCCCAGCATTTT.

The chain is built from TRBV7-8 and TRBJ1-5; TRBD1 is a possible D gene (5 bases). CDR3 length: 14 amino acids. Looked up from germline, CDR1 is SGHVS and CDR2 is FQNEAQ. V dropped 5 bases and J dropped 3 bases, with 11 bases sitting between them. CDR3 loop: CASSGTSYNQPQHF. DNA for the CDR3: TGTGCCAGCAGCGGGACCTCGTACAATCAGCCCCAGCATTTT.

This clone was found once. The chain has TRBV5-1 and TRBJ2-1; TRBD1 is a possible D gene (6 bases). Germline V CDR1 and CDR2: SGHRS, YFSETQ. CDR3 length: 15 amino acids. V lost 0 bases and J 7 bases, leaving 14 bases between the germline ends. This chain's CDR3 is CASSLAGAVFNEQFF. The DNA for the CDR3 is TGCGCCAGCAGCTTGGCAGGGGCTGTCTTTAATGAGCAGTTCTTC.

This sequence joins TRBV5-5 and TRBJ2-5, with D maybe TRBD2 (5 bases). Germline-derived CDR1 and CDR2 are SGHKS and YYEKEE (reference sequence). The germline V and J ends were trimmed by 4 bases and 1 base, with 20 bases remaining between them. The CDR3 is made up of 17 amino acids. The chain's CDR3 is CASSPSPYPAGQETQYF. DNA of the CDR3: TGTGCCAGCAGCCCCTCACCCTACCCGGCGGGCCAAGAGACCCAGTACTTC.

The V gene is TRBV5-1, the J gene TRBJ2-7; TRBD1 matches 8 bases. The V gene end was trimmed by 4 bases and the J gene end by 2 bases; junction bases not matched to a gene: 8. In germline, CDR1 is SGHRS, CDR2 YFSETQ. This CDR3 has 15 amino acids. CDR3 sequence: CASSPGTGWTYEQYF. The CDR3, as DNA: TGCGCCAGCAGCCCGGGGACAGGTTGGACCTACGAGCAGTACTTC.

The rearrangement links TRBV4-3 to TRBJ2-5, with a weak D call TRBD2 (5 bases). The V and J ends lost 4 bases and 9 bases respectively, with 21 bases between them. This CDR3 region has 15 residues. The V gene's germline CDR1 is LGHNA and CDR2 YSLEER. The CDR3 nucleotides read TGCGCCAGCAGCCCGTACCCCGCCGCCTCCGGGGCCCAGTACTTC. It encodes CASSPYPAASGAQYF.

This chain uses TRBV5-4 with TRBJ2-7, with D perhaps matching TRBD1 or TRBD2 (7 bases each). The CDR3 is 15 amino acids. CDR1 is SGHNT and CDR2 is YYREEE in the germline V gene (reference sequence). V lost 5 bases, J lost 2 bases, and 17 bases lay in between. This chain's CDR3 is CASRLGGGGPYEQYF. CDR3 sequence (DNA): TGTGCCAGCAGACTGGGGGGAGGGGGCCCCTACGAGCAGTACTTC. Combining the CDR3 with reference TRBV5-4 and TRBJ2-7 gives the whole variable domain ETGVTQSPTHLIKTRGQQVTLRCSSQSGHNTVSWYQQALGQGPQFIFQYYREEENGRGNFPPRFSGLQFPNYSSELNVNALELDDSALYLCASRLGGGGPYEQYFGPGTRLTVT.

The chain employs TRBV5-4 and TRBJ2-1; 16 bases fit TRBD2. This CDR3 contains 20 residues. Germline CDR1 SGHNT, CDR2 YYREEE (reference sequence). The V and J ends lost 3 bases and 1 base, in that order; junction bases with no gene match: 10. CDR3: CASSSKVPGLAGGSYNEQFF. CDR3 nucleotide sequence: TGTGCCAGCAGCTCAAAAGTCCCGGGACTAGCGGGAGGGTCCTACAATGAGCAGTTCTTC. Filled out from reference TRBV5-4 and TRBJ2-1, the complete variable domain reads ETGVTQSPTHLIKTRGQQVTLRCSSQSGHNTVSWYQQALGQGPQFIFQYYREEENGRGNFPPRFSGLQFPNYSSELNVNALELDDSALYLCASSSKVPGLAGGSYNEQFFGPGTRLTVL.